This entry concerns a single T cell receptor beta chain. This clonotype was observed many times. Its specific antigen is unknown. It has no much larger one-base neighbor in the sample; base qualities were not kept. Hyperthyroidism was considered stable if no progression to ophthalmopathy occurred within 18 months of follow-up. Patients with hyperthyroidism were aged 18 to 65 years, had been newly diagnosed, and had a disease duration of less than 2 months. Patients were excluded if they had other autoimmune diseases, uncontrolled infections, pregnancy or lactation. Clinical symptoms, serum thyroxine, TRAb, thyroid ultrasound and orbital computed tomography were used for diagnosis. PBMCs were isolated from approximately 10 ml of fresh peripheral blood by Ficoll-Paque density gradient centrifugation. Total RNA was extracted using Trizol reagent, and RNA quality was checked on an Agilent 2100 Bioanalyzer.

TCR beta CDR3 regions were amplified from RNA transcripts for repertoire sequencing. The first round of RT-PCR was done with HTBI primers and the Qiagen OneStep RT-PCR kit, and was followed by a second round of multiplex PCR, then size selection and purification. Libraries were sequenced paired-end with 100 bp reads on an Illumina HiSeq2000. The paper's processing steps were these. Reads were processed with SOAPnuke, discarding reads with adapters, uncalled bases, mean Phred below 15, or no exact constant-primer or identifier match. COPE v1.2.5 was used to merge the high-quality paired reads. Each unique nucleotide sequence was treated as a clonotype, and MiTCR v1.1 was used to align the clonotypes to the IMGT TRB V, D and J references. The analysis was limited to V-J combinations with a frequency above 0.0001, which together covered about 99% of the repertoires. For each V-J combination, a TCR clonal expansion and chaos score was defined as F50 clonal expansion divided by the chaos observed in the TCRdist matrix. Welch's t-statistics and random forest were used to narrow the features down to 10 to 15 V-J combinations, which were then fed into a naive Bayes classifier. The similarity between thyroid and blood repertoires was quantified using the Morisita-Horn index. TCRdb reworked the public reads: Q25 trimming with fastp, MiXCR clone assembly, productive beta chains retained. When rows share a CDR3 protein, they turn into one entry using the most common DNA and genes. TCRdb, not the authors, supplied the V and J calls. The sample table holds a few hundred thousand distinct CDR3 sequences, of which about a sixth were seen once. Roughly 2.3% of the sample is taken by the ten largest.

The entry originates in a study of Graves' ophthalmopathy and Graves' hyperthyroidism (dated by TCRdb to between 2018 and 2020). In the study overall: Peripheral blood samples were taken at the time of initial diagnosis, before any treatment was given. For independent validation, a separate cohort was made up of 18 hyperthyroidism patients plus 17 patients who later progressed from hyperthyroidism to ophthalmopathy. Following sample collection, hyperthyroidism patients were given methimazole at a starting dose of 30 mg daily, and ophthalmopathy patients were given high-dose intravenous methylprednisolone. In total, 120 to 150 blood samples were TCR-sequenced: fewer than 50 ophthalmopathy, some 72 hyperthyroidism and about 17 hyperthyroidism-to-ophthalmopathy patients. To explore V-J signatures that separate ophthalmopathy from hyperthyroidism, a discovery set of about 96 patients was enrolled, consisting of 40 to 45 with ophthalmopathy and some 56 with stable hyperthyroidism. To tell Graves' ophthalmopathy apart from Graves' hyperthyroidism, and to predict which patients would progress to ophthalmopathy, the study relied on TCR beta repertoire signatures. In over five hyperthyroidism patients, the T-cell repertoires found in thyroid tissue were compared with those found in blood. Study-wide findings and limitations: The 13-signature model separated ophthalmopathy from stable hyperthyroidism with roughly 90% sensitivity and approximately 83% specificity in cross-validation, and 80%/75% in the test set. Most expanded thyroid clonotypes with frequency above 0.001 were also detected in blood, suggesting blood repertoires may reflect the thyroid immune response. Sample size was not predetermined statistically, and investigators were not blinded to group allocation. In validation, the model predicted ophthalmopathy progression with about 64% sensitivity and 72.22% specificity; 12 predicted patients were CT-confirmed with GO in a median of around 6.5 months.

The CDR3 runs 16 residues from the cysteine to the phenylalanine. Just the 48-base CDR3 DNA is kept, in frame starting at base 1. The germline V gene encodes CDR1 SGHTA and CDR2 FQGNSA. V loses 3 bases of germline sequence and J loses 2 bases, and the interval between the two ends is 16 bases. The sequence came from an adult woman with stable Graves' hyperthyroidism. This chain joins TRBV7-2 to TRBJ1-2; TRBD1 is possibly the D segment (6 matching bases). The sample taken for sequencing was peripheral blood. The nucleotide sequence is given as TGTGCCAGCAGCTTCCCCGGGCTAGGACAGAACTATGGCTACACCTTC. Its protein reads: CASSFPGLGQNYGYTF.